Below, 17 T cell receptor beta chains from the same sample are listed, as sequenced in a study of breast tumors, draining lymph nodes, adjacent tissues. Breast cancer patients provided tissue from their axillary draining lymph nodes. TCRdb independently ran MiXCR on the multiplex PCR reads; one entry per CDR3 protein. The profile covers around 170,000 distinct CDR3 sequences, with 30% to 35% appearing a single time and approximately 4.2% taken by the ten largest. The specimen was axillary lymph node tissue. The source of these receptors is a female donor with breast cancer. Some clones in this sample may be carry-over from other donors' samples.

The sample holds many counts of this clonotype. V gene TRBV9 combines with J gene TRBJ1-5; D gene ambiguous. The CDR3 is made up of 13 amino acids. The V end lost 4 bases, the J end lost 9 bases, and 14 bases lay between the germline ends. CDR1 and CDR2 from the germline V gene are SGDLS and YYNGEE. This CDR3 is CASSTLGTGPQHF. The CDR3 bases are TGTGCCAGCAGCACCCTCGGCACCGGGCCCCAGCATTTT.

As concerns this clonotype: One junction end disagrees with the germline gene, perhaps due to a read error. CDR3 amino acids: CSADPAGGTATQYF. DNA for the CDR3: TGCAGTGCTGATCCGGCGGGGGGCACAGCTACGCAGTATTTT. The chain uses TRBV20-1 and TRBJ2-3, with 8 positions matching TRBD2. Germline V gene lookup returns CDR1 DFQATT and CDR2 SNEGSKA (reference sequence). The CDR3 loop spans 14 amino acids.

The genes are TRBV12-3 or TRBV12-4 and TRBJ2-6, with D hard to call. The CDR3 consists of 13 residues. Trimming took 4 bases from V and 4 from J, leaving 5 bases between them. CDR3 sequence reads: CASSSLGANVLTF. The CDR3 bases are TGTGCCAGCAGTTCTCTGGGGGCCAACGTCCTGACTTTC.

This chain's CDR3 is CASSNGGAGETQYEQYF. Here the CDR3 DNA reads TGCGCCAGCTCGAACGGGGGGGCCGGGGAGACCCAGTACGAGCAGTACTTC. The rearrangement joins TRBV5-1 to TRBJ2-7; 8 bases line up with TRBD2. The CDR3 is 17 amino acids. The V gene's germline CDR1 is SGHRS and CDR2 YFSETQ. V dropped 7 bases and J dropped 4; count of bases not matched to a gene: 19.

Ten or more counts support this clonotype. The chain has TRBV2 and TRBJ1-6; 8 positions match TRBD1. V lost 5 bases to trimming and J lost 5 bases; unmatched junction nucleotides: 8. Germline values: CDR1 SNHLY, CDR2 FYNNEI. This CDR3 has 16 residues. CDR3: CASSSGGSGDNSPLHF. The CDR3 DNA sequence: TGTGCCAGCAGTTCAGGGGGCTCGGGGGATAATTCACCCCTCCACTTT.

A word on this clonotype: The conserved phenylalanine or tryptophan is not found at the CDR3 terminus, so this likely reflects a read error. The CDR3 is CASSSRDRVGFEAFL. The CDR3 DNA follows: TGTGCCAGCAGCTCACGGGACAGGGTCGGATTTGAAGCTTTCCTT. V is TRBV7-2 and J is TRBJ1-1; 9 nucleotides agree with TRBD1. The CDR3 has 15 amino acids. V trimming: 4 bases; J trimming: 7 bases; junction bases outside the gene matches: 10. The germline gives CDR1 SGHTA, CDR2 FQGNSA.

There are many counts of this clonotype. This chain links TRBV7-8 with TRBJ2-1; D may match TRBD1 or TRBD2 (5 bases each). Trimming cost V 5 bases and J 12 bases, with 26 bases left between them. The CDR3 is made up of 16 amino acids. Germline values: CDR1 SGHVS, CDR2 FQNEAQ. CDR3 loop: CASSPSSGTHLFRQFF. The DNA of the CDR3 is TGTGCCAGCAGCCCAAGCTCCGGGACCCACTTATTTAGGCAGTTCTTC.

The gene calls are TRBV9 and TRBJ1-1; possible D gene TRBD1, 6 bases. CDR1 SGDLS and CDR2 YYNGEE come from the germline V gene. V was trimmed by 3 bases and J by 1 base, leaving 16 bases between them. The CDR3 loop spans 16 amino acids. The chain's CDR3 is CASSAGAGAGNTEAFF. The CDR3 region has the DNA TGTGCCAGCAGCGCGGGGGCGGGAGCAGGGAACACTGAAGCTTTCTTT.

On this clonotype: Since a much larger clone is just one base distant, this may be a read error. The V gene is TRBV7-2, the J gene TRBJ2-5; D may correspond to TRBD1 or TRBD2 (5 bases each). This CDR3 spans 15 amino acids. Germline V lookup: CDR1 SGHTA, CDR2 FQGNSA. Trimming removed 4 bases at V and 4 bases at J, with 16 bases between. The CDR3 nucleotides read TGTGCCAGCAGCTCTGAACCGGGACGGCGAGAGACCCAGTACTTC. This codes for CASSSEPGRRETQYF.

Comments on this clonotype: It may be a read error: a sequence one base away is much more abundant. The CDR3 protein is CASSSSPGSSYDEQFF. In DNA, the CDR3 is TGTGCCAGCAGCTCCTCTCCGGGGAGCTCCTACGATGAGCAGTTCTTC. This chain connects TRBV11-3 to TRBJ2-1; D is possibly TRBD2 (5 bases). The CDR3 is made up of 16 amino acids. Germline CDR1 is SGHNT and CDR2 is YENEEA. The full variable domain, in which reference TRBV11-3 and TRBJ2-1 provide the parts outside the CDR3, is EAGVVQSPRYKIIEKKQPVAFWCNPISGHNTLYWYLQNLGQGPELLIRYENEEAVDDSQLPKDRFSAERLKGVDSTLKIQPAELGDSAVYLCASSSSPGSSYDEQFFGPGTRLTVL.

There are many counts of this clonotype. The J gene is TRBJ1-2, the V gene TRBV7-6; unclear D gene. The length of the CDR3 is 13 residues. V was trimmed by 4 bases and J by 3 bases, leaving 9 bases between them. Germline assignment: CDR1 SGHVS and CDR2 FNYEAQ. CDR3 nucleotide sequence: TGTGCCAGCAGCTCCGGACTTGACTATGGCTACACCTTC. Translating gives CASSSGLDYGYTF.

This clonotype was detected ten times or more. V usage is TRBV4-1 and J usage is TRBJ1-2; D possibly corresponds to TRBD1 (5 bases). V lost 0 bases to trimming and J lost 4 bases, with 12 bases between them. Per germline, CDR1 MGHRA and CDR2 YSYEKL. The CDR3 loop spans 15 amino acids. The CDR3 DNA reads TGCGCCAGCAGCCAAGATCGCGGGACTGGCTATGGCTACACCTTC. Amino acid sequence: CASSQDRGTGYGYTF.

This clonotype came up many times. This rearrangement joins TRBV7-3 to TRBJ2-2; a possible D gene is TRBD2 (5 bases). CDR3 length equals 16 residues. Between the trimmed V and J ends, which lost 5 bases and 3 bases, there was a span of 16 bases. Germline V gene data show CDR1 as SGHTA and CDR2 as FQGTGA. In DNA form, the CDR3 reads TGTGCCAGCAGCCCCTTAGTTGGGCGGGACACCGGGGAGCTGTTTTTT. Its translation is CASSPLVGRDTGELFF. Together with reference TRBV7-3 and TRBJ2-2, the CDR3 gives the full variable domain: GAGVSQTPSNKVTEKGKYVELRCDPISGHTALYWYRQSLGQGPEFLIYFQGTGAADDSGLPNDRFFAVRPEGSVSTLKIQRTERGDSAVYLCASSPLVGRDTGELFFGEGSRLTVL.

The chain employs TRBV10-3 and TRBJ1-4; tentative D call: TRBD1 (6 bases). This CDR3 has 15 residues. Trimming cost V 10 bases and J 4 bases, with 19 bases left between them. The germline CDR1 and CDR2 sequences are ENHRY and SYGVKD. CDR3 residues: CASSDKTGGNEKLFF. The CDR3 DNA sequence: TGTGCCAGTAGTGATAAGACAGGTGGTAATGAAAAACTGTTTTTT.

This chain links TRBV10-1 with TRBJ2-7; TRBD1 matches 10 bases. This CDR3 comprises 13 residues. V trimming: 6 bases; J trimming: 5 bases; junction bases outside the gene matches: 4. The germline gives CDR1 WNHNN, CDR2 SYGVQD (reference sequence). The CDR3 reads CASRGGTGDEQYF. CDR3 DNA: TGCGCCAGCAGAGGGGGGACAGGGGACGAGCAGTACTTC.

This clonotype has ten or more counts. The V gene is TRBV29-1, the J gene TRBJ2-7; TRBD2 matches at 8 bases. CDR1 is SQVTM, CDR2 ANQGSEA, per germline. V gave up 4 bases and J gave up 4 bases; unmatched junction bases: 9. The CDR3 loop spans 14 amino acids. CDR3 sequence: CSVAAGGGGYEQYF. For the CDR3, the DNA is TGCAGCGTTGCGGCGGGGGGTGGTGGGTACGAGCAGTACTTC.

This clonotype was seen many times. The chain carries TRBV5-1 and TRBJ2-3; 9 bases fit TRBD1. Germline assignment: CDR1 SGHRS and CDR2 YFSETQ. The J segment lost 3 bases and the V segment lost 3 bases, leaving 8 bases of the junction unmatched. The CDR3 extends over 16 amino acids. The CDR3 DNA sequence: TGCGCCAGCAGCTCCCGGACAGGGGTTGCGACAGATACGCAGTATTTT. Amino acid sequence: CASSSRTGVATDTQYF. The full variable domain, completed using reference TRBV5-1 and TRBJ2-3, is KAGVTQTPRYLIKTRGQQVTLSCSPISGHRSVSWYQQTPGQGLQFLFEYFSETQRNKGNFPGRFSGRQFSNSRSEMNVSTLELGDSALYLCASSSRTGVATDTQYFGPGTRLTVL.